This TCR beta chain was recovered during a study of blood T cell repertoires in COVID-19. The table came from immunoSEQ multiplex PCR; TCRdb's copy has only in-frame clones and leaves some out. There are about 140,000 clones in the sample; about three quarters occur only once, and 9% lies in the top ten. From germline, CDR1 is SGHDN and CDR2 FVKESK. The CDR3 runs to 16 residues. The ends lost 4 bases at V and 5 bases at J; junction bases unmatched: 11. Sequenced sample: peripheral blood. The chain carries TRBV14 and TRBJ2-1; TRBD2 aligns across 7 bases. This clonotype originated in a woman between 50 and 59 years old with active or convalescent COVID-19. Here the CDR3 reads CASSLLAGVHHNEQFF. CDR3 nucleotide sequence: TGTGCCAGCAGCCTCCTGGCGGGGGTTCATCACAATGAGCAGTTCTTC.